The 18 T cell receptor beta chains presented below share a single source sample, sequenced in a study of radiotherapy plus CTLA-4 blockade in lung cancer. The data were produced by immunoSEQ multiplex PCR, yet TCRdb's version contains in-frame clones alone and is incomplete. Here the sample spans 43,000 or so clones, roughly 73% being singletons. The input for sequencing was peripheral blood, taken from a patient treated with radiotherapy plus ipilimumab. These receptors were taken from a human donor with non-small cell lung cancer who had a complete response to radiotherapy plus ipilimumab.

This clone has only one observation. V is TRBV20-1 and J is TRBJ2-7, with TRBD1 matching 8 bases. Trimming took 7 bases from V and 7 from J; bases not matched to a gene: 6. The CDR3 consists of 11 residues. Germline CDR1 reads DFQATT; CDR2 reads SNEGSKA (reference sequence). In DNA, the CDR3 is TGCAGTGGGCAGGGGGCGAAAGAGCAGTACTTC. Residues: CSGQGAKEQYF.

The chain joins TRBV25-1 to TRBJ1-4; perhaps TRBD1 as D (5 bases). V lost 2 bases, J lost 6 bases, and 13 bases lay in between. This CDR3 spans 15 amino acids. Germline V gene lookup returns CDR1 MGHDK and CDR2 SYGVNS. CDR3 loop: CASSEPQGPDEKLFF. As DNA, the CDR3 is TGTGCCAGCAGTGAACCCCAGGGTCCGGATGAAAAACTGTTTTTT.

The chain combines TRBV2 with TRBJ2-7; a weak D match, TRBD2 (6 bases). Germline-derived CDR1 and CDR2 are SNHLY and FYNNEI. The V end lost 6 bases, the J end lost 6 bases, and 9 bases lay between the germline ends. This CDR3 contains 11 residues. CDR3 amino acids: CASRQGLEQYF. The CDR3 coding sequence is TGTGCCAGCAGGCAGGGACTCGAGCAGTACTTC.

The chain employs TRBV5-7 and TRBJ2-7; D gene ambiguous. TRBV5-7 is filed as an ORF, its function uncertain. Trimming removed 0 bases at V and 0 bases at J, with 13 bases between. The CDR3 loop spans 16 amino acids. The CDR3 protein is CASSLGYSPFSYEQYF. In nucleotides, the CDR3 is TGTGCCAGCAGCTTGGGCTACAGTCCGTTCTCCTACGAGCAGTACTTC.

The chain combines TRBV28 with TRBJ1-2; D might be TRBD1 (6 bases). There are 12 residues in the CDR3. CDR1 and CDR2 (germline): MDHEN, SYDVKM. V shed 6 bases and J shed 11 bases, with 16 bases lying between them. The CDR3, as DNA: TGTGCCAGCAGAACCCTCAGGGGATCTTACACCTTC. This codes for CASRTLRGSYTF.

As for this clone: The junction does not match germline at one end; this may be a read error. Other DNA sequences within the sample encode an identical CDR3. This chain joins TRBV14 and TRBJ1-1; TRBD1 matches at 7 bases. The CDR3 covers 16 residues. Looked up from germline, CDR1 is SGHDN and CDR2 is FVKESK. The CDR3 sequence: CASSQLLNRGRAEAFF. CDR3 sequence (DNA): TGTGCCAGCAGCCAATTATTAAACAGGGGTAGGGCTGAAGCCTTCTTT.

The chain links TRBV5-4 to TRBJ2-7; 8 positions match TRBD1. V gave up 1 base and J gave up 4 bases; unmatched junction bases: 1. The CDR3 sequence is 13 residues long. Per the germline V gene, CDR1 is SGHNT and CDR2 is YYREEE (reference sequence). CDR3 amino acids: CASSLNRGYEQYF. The CDR3, as DNA: TGTGCCAGCAGCTTGAACAGGGGGTACGAGCAGTACTTC.

This clone was counted between two and nine times. The CDR3 coding sequence is TGTGCCAGCAGCTTTCAAGAGCAGGCTCTCCACTTT. Translated: CASSFQEQALHF. The chain uses TRBV6-6 and TRBJ1-6; D not resolved. V gave up 6 bases and J gave up 16 bases, with 16 bases separating them. Germline V gene lookup returns CDR1 MNHNY and CDR2 SVGAGI (reference sequence). CDR3 size: 12 residues.

The chain links TRBV9 to TRBJ1-4; maybe TRBD1 (6 bases). Germline CDR1 and CDR2: SGDLS and YYNGEE. This CDR3 spans 15 amino acids. Trimming left V 3 bases short and J 2 bases short, with 11 bases between. CDR3 bases: TGTGCCAGCAGCGCCTACAGGGATACTAATGAAAAACTGTTTTTT. This codes for CASSAYRDTNEKLFF. Together with reference TRBV9 and TRBJ1-4, the CDR3 gives the full variable domain: DSGVTQTPKHLITATGQRVTLRCSPRSGDLSVYWYQQSLDQGLQFLIQYYNGEERAKGNILERFSAQQFPDLHSELNLSSLELGDSALYFCASSAYRDTNEKLFFGSGTQLSVL.

The chain couples TRBV4-3 to TRBJ2-3; 9 bases line up with TRBD2. The CDR3 consists of 17 residues. V lost 1 base to trimming and J lost 4 bases; unmatched junction nucleotides: 9. The germline V gene has CDR1 LGHNA and CDR2 YSLEER. The CDR3 nucleotides read TGCGCCAGCAGCCAAGTTTCCGGGACTAGCATATCAGATACGCAGTATTTT. This codes for CASSQVSGTSISDTQYF.

V is TRBV5-1 and J is TRBJ1-6, with no clear D. Germline assignment: CDR1 SGHRS and CDR2 YFSETQ. The ends were cut back, 3 bases at V and 10 bases at J, with 14 bases in the middle. The CDR3 is 14 residues long. The DNA for the CDR3 is TGCGCCAGCAGCTCGGGAATAGAGATATCACCCCTCCACTTT. Encoded protein: CASSSGIEISPLHF.

This sequence joins TRBV7-9 and TRBJ2-5, with D possibly being TRBD1 (5 bases). Germline CDR1 reads SEHNR; CDR2 reads FQNEAQ (reference sequence). V gave up 5 bases and J gave up 2 bases, with 12 bases separating them. This CDR3 contains 14 residues. The CDR3 nucleotides are TGTGCCAGCAGCATTTGGACACAACAAGAGACCCAGTACTTC. Encoded protein: CASSIWTQQETQYF.

The chain uses TRBV30 and TRBJ1-6; 7 bases line up with TRBD1. From germline, CDR1 is GTSNPN and CDR2 SVGIG (reference sequence). Unmatched junction bases numbered 5, after V lost 0 bases and J lost 6 bases. The CDR3 is 15 amino acids. As DNA, the CDR3 is TGTGCCTGGAGTGTACACAGGGGACCTAATTCACCCCTCCACTTT. Its translation: CAWSVHRGPNSPLHF.

In its sample, this clone was seen a few times. This chain uses TRBV6-1 with TRBJ1-4, with a possible D match to TRBD1 (6 bases). The V gene's germline CDR1 is MNHNS and CDR2 SASEGT. This CDR3 is 15 amino acids long. Trimming took 3 bases from V and 5 from J, leaving 13 bases between them. CDR3 protein: CASSEGARFNEKLFF. CDR3 bases: TGTGCCAGCAGTGAGGGGGCACGGTTCAATGAAAAACTGTTTTTT.

This chain joins TRBV4-1 and TRBJ2-1; no reliable D call. The CDR3 totals 17 residues. Germline CDR1 reads MGHRA; CDR2 reads YSYEKL. Trimming took off 1 base at V and 0 bases at J, with 13 bases between the two ends. The CDR3 DNA reads as TGCGCCAGCAGCCAAGTGGCAGCGCCGAGCTCCTACAATGAGCAGTTCTTC. As protein: CASSQVAAPSSYNEQFF.

J is TRBJ2-7 and V is TRBV6-5; 7 bases are shared with TRBD1. The CDR3 length is 14 residues. Per germline, CDR1 MNHEY and CDR2 SVGAGI. V was clipped by 2 bases and J by 1 base; unmatched bases: 2. DNA of the CDR3: TGTGCCAGCAGTTACCGGGACAGATCCTACGAGCAGTACTTC. This translates into CASSYRDRSYEQYF.

The V gene is TRBV4-2, the J gene TRBJ2-5; D possibly corresponds to TRBD2 (7 bases). CDR1 and CDR2 (germline): LGHNA, YNFKEQ. This CDR3 is built from 15 residues. Trimming removed 4 bases at V and 5 bases at J, with 17 bases between. The DNA of the CDR3 is TGTGCCAGCAGCCCTCTAGGGGGAGGGAGGGAGACCCAGTACTTC. The encoded protein is CASSPLGGGRETQYF.

For the CDR3, the DNA is TGTGCCGGAAGACAGGGAGTTGCTACATATGGCTACACCTTC. This encodes CAGRQGVATYGYTF. This rearrangement joins TRBV28 to TRBJ1-2; 7 bases are a match to TRBD1. The junction had 14 bases not matched to a gene; V was cut back by 11 bases and J by 5 bases. This CDR3 comprises 14 residues. Looked up from germline, CDR1 is MDHEN and CDR2 is SYDVKM.